This T cell receptor (beta chain) was captured in a study of post-analysis software for immune sequencing data. Overall study results and limits: Samples sharing a preparation batch grouped tightly together when assessed by F measure. People with multiple sclerosis had a significantly lower normalized Chao1 diversity than controls did. In patients, TRBV5-6, TRBV5-1 and TRBV20-1 belonged to roughly five TRBV segments found more frequently than in controls.

CDR3 length equals 15 residues. CDR1 and CDR2 from the germline V gene are LGHDT and YNNKEL (reference sequence). Trimming pared 7 bases from V and 0 bases from J, leaving 12 bases between. The sample holds a few counts of this clonotype. What it binds is unknown. Presence of unique molecular identifiers characterized the TCR beta cDNA libraries. TCRdb recomputed calls from the PCR reads with MiXCR, one row per CDR3 protein. This repertoire shows some 260,000 distinct CDR3 sequences, 35% to 40% found once; its top ten account for 4% to 6%. The genes are TRBV3-1 and TRBJ1-4; D gene uncertain. The receptor comes from a girl aged 10 to 17 with multiple sclerosis. The sequenced sample consisted of blood. The CDR3 DNA reads TGTGCCAGCACCTCTCTTGGTGCAACTAATGAAAAACTGTTTTTT. Residues: CASTSLGATNEKLFF.